This T cell receptor beta chain originates from a study of blood T cell repertoires in COVID-19. Study overall: Nucleic acid was either cDNA or gDNA, and it came from T cells, B-cell-depleted T cells, or PBMCs.

The CDR3 totals 18 residues. Trimming took 5 bases from V and 3 from J; bases not matched to a gene: 13. The germline CDR1 and CDR2 sequences are SEHNR and FQNEAQ (reference sequence). Produced via immunoSEQ multiplex PCR; TCRdb's table is partial and in-frame only. The repertoire holds some 200,000 clones, with about 91% as singletons. This rearrangement joins TRBV7-9 to TRBJ2-2, with 9 bases that match TRBD2. The clonotype comes from a man aged 25-45 years with acute or convalescent COVID-19. Material for sequencing was peripheral blood. CDR3 coding DNA: TGTGCCAGCAGCGATGCCCGGGCCCTAGCGGGGCACACCGGGGAGCTGTTTTTT. As protein: CASSDARALAGHTGELFF.